The 14 T cell receptor beta chains below all came from one sample that was sequenced in a study of cytomegalovirus exposure and HLA in healthy donors. Clones were sequenced by immunoSEQ multiplex PCR, and TCRdb holds only the in-frame ones, with some missing. Of roughly 120,000 clones in the sample, almost 90% were seen once. The source material was PBMCs. These receptors were collected from a young woman in good health and CMV-seronegative.

The chain is built from TRBV5-1 and TRBJ2-3; 9 bases match TRBD2. Per germline, CDR1 SGHRS and CDR2 YFSETQ. The CDR3 length is 14 residues. With V trimmed by 7 bases and J by 5 bases, 8 bases remained unmatched. For the CDR3, the DNA is TGCGCCAGCTTTGGCGGGGGGGCGGGAGATACGCAGTATTTT. Translation gives CASFGGGAGDTQYF.

V usage is TRBV15 and J usage is TRBJ1-2, with a tentative D call TRBD1 (5 bases). CDR1 and CDR2 (germline): LNHNV, YYDKDF (reference sequence). The germline V and J ends were trimmed by 1 base and 10 bases, with 19 bases remaining between them. The CDR3 has 15 amino acids. The CDR3 bases are TGTGCCACCAGCAGAGGGGAGGGGCGCCTGGATGACTACACCTTC. Protein product: CATSRGEGRLDDYTF.

The V and J genes are TRBV6-8 and TRBJ2-7, with TRBD2 matching 8 bases. V lost 10 bases, J lost 2 bases, and 16 bases stayed unmatched. The CDR3 is 16 amino acids. Germline lookup yields CDR1 MNHGY and CDR2 SAAAGT. The CDR3 sequence: CANTRGRLAMPYEQYF. The CDR3 nucleotides are TGTGCCAACACGCGGGGAAGACTAGCGATGCCCTACGAGCAGTACTTC.

This chain joins TRBV2 and TRBJ1-2; 10 nucleotides match TRBD1. The CDR3 covers 14 residues. The trim removed 9 bases at V and 8 bases at J, leaving 12 bases unmatched. The V gene's germline CDR1 is SNHLY and CDR2 FYNNEI. CDR3 coding DNA: TGTGCCAGGGAACTAGAGACAGGGGGCTTGGGCTACACCTTC. Its protein product is CARELETGGLGYTF.

J is TRBJ2-7 and V is TRBV15; 11 bases are shared with TRBD1. Germline V lookup: CDR1 LNHNV, CDR2 YYDKDF (reference sequence). The CDR3 totals 20 residues. V shed 5 bases and J 4 bases; nucleotides not matched to a gene: 22. The CDR3 DNA reads as TGTGCCACCAGCCCCAGCCTCGGACAGGGGGCAAACCCAAGGCCTTACGAGCAGTACTTC. Protein sequence: CATSPSLGQGANPRPYEQYF.

The chain uses TRBV14 and TRBJ1-2; TRBD1 might be the D (5 bases). Germline assignment: CDR1 SGHDN and CDR2 FVKESK. V lost 0 bases to trimming and J lost 4 bases, with 18 bases between them. This CDR3 spans 17 amino acids. The CDR3 DNA reads as TGTGCCAGCAGCCAAGATAAGACAGATACAGATCCCTATGGCTACACCTTC. This sequence encodes CASSQDKTDTDPYGYTF.

The chain recombines TRBV7-9 with TRBJ2-3, with D uncertain. This CDR3 is 14 amino acids long. V was pared by 4 bases and J by 2 bases, with 10 bases between. Germline V CDR1 and CDR2: SEHNR, FQNEAQ (reference sequence). Written as DNA, the CDR3 is TGTGCCAGCAGCTCCTTCCCCTCCACAGATACGCAGTATTTT. Its protein product is CASSSFPSTDTQYF.

The chain recombines TRBV6-5 with TRBJ1-5; the D is unclear. The CDR3 runs 14 residues. In germline, CDR1 is MNHEY, CDR2 SVGAGI. V was trimmed by 5 bases and J by 7 bases, leaving 15 bases between them. CDR3 amino acids: CASSVGEGSQPQHF. The CDR3 coding sequence is TGTGCCAGCAGTGTCGGTGAGGGAAGCCAGCCCCAGCATTTT.

The chain combines TRBV18 with TRBJ2-1; D is uncertain. Trimming left V 0 bases short and J 10 bases short, with 19 bases between. The CDR3 has 16 amino acids. Looked up from germline, CDR1 is KGHSH and CDR2 is LQKENI. CDR3 coding DNA: TGTGCCAGCTCACCACCTCGCGGATCAACTAACTACGAGCAGTTCTTC. Amino acid sequence: CASSPPRGSTNYEQFF.

The chain carries TRBV27 and TRBJ2-1; D remains unclear. CDR3 length: 14 amino acids. Germline V gene sequence: CDR1 MNHEY, CDR2 SMNVEV (reference sequence). Trimming left V 3 bases short and J 6 bases short, with 12 bases between. This CDR3 is CASSFSSTGNEQFF. The DNA for the CDR3 is TGTGCCAGCAGTTTTTCCAGTACGGGCAATGAGCAGTTCTTC.

The rearrangement links TRBV19 to TRBJ1-1, with D unclear. The CDR3 runs 14 residues. V lost 5 bases, J lost 6 bases, and 16 bases lay in between. Germline assignment: CDR1 LNHDA and CDR2 SQIVND (reference sequence). This CDR3 is CASSLPEGYPEAFF. In DNA form, the CDR3 reads TGTGCCAGTAGTTTGCCGGAGGGATATCCTGAAGCTTTCTTT.

The chain employs TRBV9 and TRBJ2-1; tentative D call: TRBD1 (5 bases). V lost 3 bases to trimming and J lost 0 bases, with 13 bases between them. CDR1 is SGDLS and CDR2 is YYNGEE in the germline V gene. The CDR3 runs 16 residues. The CDR3 spells CASSAGVGHSYNEQFF. The CDR3 DNA is TGTGCCAGCAGCGCTGGGGTGGGGCACTCCTACAATGAGCAGTTCTTC.

The chain carries TRBV13 and TRBJ2-1; 10 bases are shared with TRBD2. Germline CDR1 reads PRHDT; CDR2 reads FYEKMQ (reference sequence). V trimming: 3 bases; J trimming: 7 bases; junction bases outside the gene matches: 9. The CDR3 sequence is 16 residues long. As DNA, the CDR3 is TGTGCCAGCAGCTTCCCATCTAGCGGGAGATGGAATGAGCAGTTCTTC. Protein sequence: CASSFPSSGRWNEQFF.

The chain recombines TRBV5-1 with TRBJ1-4; a possible D gene is TRBD1 (5 bases). The CDR3 runs 14 residues. V was clipped by 5 bases and J by 3 bases, with 11 bases between them. Looked up from germline, CDR1 is SGHRS and CDR2 is YFSETQ. CDR3 DNA: TGCGCCAGCAGTCAGGGAAACCCTAATGAAAAACTGTTTTTT. Translating gives CASSQGNPNEKLFF.